This T cell receptor (beta chain) was identified in a study of T cells in Graves' hyperthyroidism and ophthalmopathy. The study, taken as a whole, reports: Researchers found most expanded thyroid clonotypes above 0.001 in blood as well.

With a duration under 2 months, the hyperthyroidism was newly diagnosed in patients aged 18 to 65. Sample collection date corresponds to first hyperthyroidism diagnosis, prior to any ophthalmopathy symptoms. Fresh peripheral blood, around 10 ml of it, supplied the PBMCs. Amplification targeted TCR beta CDR3 regions from RNA transcripts. The HTBI set primed first-round TCR CDR3 RT-PCR. TCRdb processed the multiplex PCR reads anew with MiXCR; each CDR3 protein has one entry. This sample has about 770,000 distinct CDR3 sequences; 18% occur once, and the top ten carry roughly a sixth. With regard to this clonotype: Its antigen is not identified.

The CDR3 spans 12 residues. The germline CDR1 and CDR2 sequences are SGDLS and YYNGEE. With 4 bases clipped from V and 9 bases from J, the junction kept 3 bases outside the gene matches. This TCR came from a woman in her 50s with Graves' hyperthyroidism that later progressed to Graves' ophthalmopathy. This chain uses TRBV9 with TRBJ2-1, with TRBD2 matching over 8 bases. Material: blood. CDR3 in DNA: TGTGCCAGCAGCACCGGGGGGGTTGAGCAGTTCTTC. It is translated as CASSTGGVEQFF.